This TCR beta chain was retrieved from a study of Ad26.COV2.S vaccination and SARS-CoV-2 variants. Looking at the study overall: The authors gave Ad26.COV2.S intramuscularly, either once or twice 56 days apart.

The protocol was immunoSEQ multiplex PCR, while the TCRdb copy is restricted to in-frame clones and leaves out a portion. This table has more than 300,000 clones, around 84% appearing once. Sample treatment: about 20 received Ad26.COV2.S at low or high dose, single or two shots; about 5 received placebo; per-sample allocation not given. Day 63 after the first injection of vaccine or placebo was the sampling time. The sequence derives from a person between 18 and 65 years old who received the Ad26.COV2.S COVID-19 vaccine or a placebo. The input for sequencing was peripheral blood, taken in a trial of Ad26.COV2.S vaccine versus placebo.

CDR3 residues: CASSLPGLGEQYF. CDR3 in DNA: TGTGCCAGCAGTTTGCCAGGGTTGGGCGAGCAGTACTTC. The V gene is TRBV28, the J gene TRBJ2-7; TRBD1 is a possible D gene (5 bases). Germline lookup yields CDR1 MDHEN and CDR2 SYDVKM. CDR3 size: 13 residues. V dropped 3 bases and J dropped 6 bases, with 12 bases sitting between them.